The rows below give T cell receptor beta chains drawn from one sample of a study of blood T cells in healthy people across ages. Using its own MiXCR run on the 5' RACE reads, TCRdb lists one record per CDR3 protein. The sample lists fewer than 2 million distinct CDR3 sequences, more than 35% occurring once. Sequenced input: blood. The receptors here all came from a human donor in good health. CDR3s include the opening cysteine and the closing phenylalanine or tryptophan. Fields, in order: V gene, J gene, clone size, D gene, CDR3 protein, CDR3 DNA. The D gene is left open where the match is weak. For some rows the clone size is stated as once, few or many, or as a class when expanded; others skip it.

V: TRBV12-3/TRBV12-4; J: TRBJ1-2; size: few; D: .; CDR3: CASSFGLHDGYTF; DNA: TGTGCCAGCAGTTTCGGTCTACACGATGGCTACACCTTC
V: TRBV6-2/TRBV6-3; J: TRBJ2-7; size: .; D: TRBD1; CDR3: CASSYGQGWHEQYF; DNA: TGTGCCAGCAGTTATGGACAGGGGTGGCACGAGCAGTACTTC
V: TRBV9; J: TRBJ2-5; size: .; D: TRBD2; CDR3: CASSAALAGDLVQYF; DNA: TGTGCCAGCAGCGCGGCCTTAGCGGGGGATCTCGTGCAGTACTTC
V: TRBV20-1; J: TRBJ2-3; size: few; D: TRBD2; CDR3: CSARDLRTSGTTDTQYF; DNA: TGCAGTGCTAGAGATCTCCGGACTAGCGGGACCACAGACACGCAGTATTTT
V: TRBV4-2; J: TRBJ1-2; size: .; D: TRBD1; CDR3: CASSQVGTVGGYTF; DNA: TGTGCCAGCAGCCAAGTCGGGACAGTCGGAGGCTACACCTTC
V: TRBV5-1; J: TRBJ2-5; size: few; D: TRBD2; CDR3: CASSPGGDQETQYF; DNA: TGCGCCAGCAGCCCGGGGGGGGACCAAGAGACCCAGTACTTC
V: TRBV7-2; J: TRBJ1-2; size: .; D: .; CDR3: CASSFTSDSNSYGYTF; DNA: TGTGCCAGCAGCTTCACTTCCGACAGCAACAGCTATGGCTACACCTTC
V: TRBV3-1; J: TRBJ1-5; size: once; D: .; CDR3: CASSQDKRVQPQHF; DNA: TGTGCCAGCAGCCAAGATAAAAGGGTCCAGCCCCAGCATTTT
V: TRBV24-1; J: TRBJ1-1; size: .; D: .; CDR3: CARTQRATEAFF; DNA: TGTGCCAGAACCCAGAGGGCCACTGAAGCTTTCTTT
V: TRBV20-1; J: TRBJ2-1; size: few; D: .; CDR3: CSASDNHNEQFF; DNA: TGCAGTGCTTCAGACAACCACAATGAGCAGTTCTTC
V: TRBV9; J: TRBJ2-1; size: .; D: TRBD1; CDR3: CASSVEQEGGQQFF; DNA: TGTGCCAGCAGCGTAGAACAGGAAGGGGGCCAGCAGTTCTTC
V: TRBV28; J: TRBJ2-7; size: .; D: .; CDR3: CASSPVVVYEQYF; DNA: TGTGCCAGCAGTCCAGTGGTCGTCTACGAGCAGTACTTC
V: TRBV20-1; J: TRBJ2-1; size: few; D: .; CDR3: CSARPHSYNEQFF; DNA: TGCAGTGCTAGGCCCCACTCCTACAATGAGCAGTTCTTC
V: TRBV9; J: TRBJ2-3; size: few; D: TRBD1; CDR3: CASSPRTGRGVPDTQYF; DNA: TGTGCCAGCAGCCCGCGGACAGGGCGAGGGGTCCCAGATACGCAGTATTTT
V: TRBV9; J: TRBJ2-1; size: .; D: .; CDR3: CVSSVGWGEAYNEQFF; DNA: TGTGTCAGCAGCGTAGGTTGGGGGGAGGCCTACAATGAGCAGTTCTTC
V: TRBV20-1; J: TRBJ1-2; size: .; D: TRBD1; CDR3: CSAMREDRDGYTF; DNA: TGCAGTGCTATGCGGGAGGACAGGGATGGTTACACCTTC
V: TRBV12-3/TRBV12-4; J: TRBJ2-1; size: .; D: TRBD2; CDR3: CASSPYGGSEQFF; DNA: TGTGCCAGCAGCCCCTACGGGGGGTCGGAGCAGTTCTTC
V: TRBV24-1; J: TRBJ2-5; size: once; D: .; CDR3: CATSESQVRETQYF; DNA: TGTGCCACCAGTGAATCTCAAGTAAGAGAGACCCAGTACTTC
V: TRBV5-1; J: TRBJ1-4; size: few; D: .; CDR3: CASRSTNAGAANEKLFF; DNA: TGCGCCAGCAGATCTACTAACGCGGGGGCTGCTAATGAAAAACTGTTTTTT
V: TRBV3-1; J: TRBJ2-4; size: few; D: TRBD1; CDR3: CASSQPLGTGKNIQYF; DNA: TGTGCCAGCAGCCAACCCCTCGGGACAGGAAAAAACATTCAGTACTTC
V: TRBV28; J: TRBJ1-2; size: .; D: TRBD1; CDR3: CASSLGGRGHFGYTF; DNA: TGTGCCAGCAGTTTGGGTGGCAGGGGGCATTTTGGCTACACCTTC
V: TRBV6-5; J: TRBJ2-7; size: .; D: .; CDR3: CASSVVRGAYEQYF; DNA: TGTGCCAGCAGTGTCGTGCGAGGCGCCTACGAGCAGTACTTC
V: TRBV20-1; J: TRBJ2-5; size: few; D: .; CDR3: CSAPSPQGGWETQYF; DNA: TGCAGTGCTCCCTCCCCGCAGGGCGGATGGGAGACCCAGTACTTC
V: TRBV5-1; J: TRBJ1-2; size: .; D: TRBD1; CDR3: CASSLRGQGHGYTF; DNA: TGCGCCAGCAGCTTGCGTGGACAGGGGCATGGCTACACCTTC
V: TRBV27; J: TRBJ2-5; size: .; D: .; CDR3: CASSSGRPGETQYF; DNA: TGTGCCAGCAGTTCAGGGCGCCCGGGCGAGACCCAGTACTTC
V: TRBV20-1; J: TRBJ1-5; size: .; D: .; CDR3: CSARDLGGINQPQHF; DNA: TGCAGTGCTAGAGATTTGGGCGGAATCAATCAGCCCCAGCATTTT
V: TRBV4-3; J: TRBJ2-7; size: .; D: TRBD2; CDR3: CASSQEVGTSGYEQYF; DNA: TGCGCCAGCAGCCAAGAGGTGGGGACTAGCGGCTACGAGCAGTACTTC
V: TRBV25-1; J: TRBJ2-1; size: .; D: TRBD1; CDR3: CASSEYFLGDRGNNEQFF; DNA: TGTGCCAGCAGTGAATATTTTCTGGGGGACAGGGGAAACAATGAGCAGTTCTTC
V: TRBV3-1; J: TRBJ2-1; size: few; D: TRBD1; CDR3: CASSQILVRDRVLREQFF; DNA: TGTGCCAGCAGCCAAATCCTTGTCCGGGACAGGGTATTACGAGAGCAGTTCTTC
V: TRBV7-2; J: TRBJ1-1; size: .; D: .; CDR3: CASSLGGSRSEAFF; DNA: TGTGCCAGCAGCTTAGGGGGCAGTAGGTCTGAAGCTTTCTTT
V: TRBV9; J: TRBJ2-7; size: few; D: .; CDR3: CASSPRGSHYEQYF; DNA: TGTGCCAGCAGCCCGAGGGGGTCCCACTACGAGCAGTACTTC
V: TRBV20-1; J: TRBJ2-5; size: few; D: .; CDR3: CSAGRVRGRETQYF; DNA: TGCAGTGCTGGACGAGTTCGGGGTCGAGAGACCCAGTACTTC
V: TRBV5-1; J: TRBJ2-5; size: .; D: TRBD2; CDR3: CASSRPGTSGEETQYF; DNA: TGCGCCAGCAGCCGACCCGGGACTAGCGGCGAAGAGACCCAGTACTTC
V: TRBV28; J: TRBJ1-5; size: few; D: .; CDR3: CASSLQPNQPQHF; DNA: TGTGCCAGCAGTTTACAGCCCAATCAGCCCCAGCATTTT
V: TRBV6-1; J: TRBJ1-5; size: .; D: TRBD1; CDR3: CASDLAGTGGTQPQHF; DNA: TGTGCCAGCGACTTAGCCGGGACAGGGGGCACTCAGCCCCAGCATTTT
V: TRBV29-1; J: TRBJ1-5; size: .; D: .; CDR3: CSVREGGYNQPQHF; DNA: TGCAGCGTCAGGGAGGGGGGATACAATCAGCCCCAGCATTTT
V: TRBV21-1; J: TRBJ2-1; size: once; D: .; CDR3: CAAILAGALYNEQFF; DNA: TGTGCCGCAATTTTAGCGGGGGCTCTCTACAATGAGCAGTTCTTC
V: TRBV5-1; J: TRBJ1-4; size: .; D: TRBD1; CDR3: CASAQRTGDLEKLFF; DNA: TGTGCCAGCGCACAACGGACAGGGGATTTAGAAAAACTGTTTTTT
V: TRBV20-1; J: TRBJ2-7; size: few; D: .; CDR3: CSACDSVFYYEQYF; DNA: TGCAGTGCGTGCGACAGCGTTTTTTATTACGAGCAGTACTTC
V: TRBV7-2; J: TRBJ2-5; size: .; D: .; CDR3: CASSPGSAVQETQYF; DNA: TGTGCCAGCAGCCCCGGGTCGGCAGTCCAAGAGACCCAGTACTTC
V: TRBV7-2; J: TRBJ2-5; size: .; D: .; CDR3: CASSVGTDLETQYF; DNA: TGTGCCAGCAGCGTCGGGACCGACTTAGAGACCCAGTACTTC
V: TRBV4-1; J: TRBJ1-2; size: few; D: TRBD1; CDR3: CASSHRPGQGAFGYTF; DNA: TGCGCCAGCAGCCACAGACCGGGACAGGGGGCGTTTGGCTACACCTTC
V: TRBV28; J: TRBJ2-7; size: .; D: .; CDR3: CASSSTREEQYF; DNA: TGTGCCAGCAGTTCGACAAGGGAGGAGCAGTACTTC
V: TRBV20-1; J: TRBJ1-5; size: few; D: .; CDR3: CSARRGDNQPQHF; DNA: TGCAGTGCTAGGAGGGGGGACAATCAGCCTCAGCATTTT
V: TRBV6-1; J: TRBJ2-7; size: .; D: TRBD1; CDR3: CASISRTGLYEQYF; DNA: TGTGCCAGCATCTCTAGGACAGGCCTCTACGAGCAGTACTTC
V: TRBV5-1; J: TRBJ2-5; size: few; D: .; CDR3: CASSLAPGGPETQYF; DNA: TGCGCCAGCAGCTTGGCGCCTGGGGGGCCGGAGACCCAGTACTTC
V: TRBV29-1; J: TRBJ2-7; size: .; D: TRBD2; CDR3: CSVTGLAGAYEQYF; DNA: TGCAGCGTTACCGGACTAGCGGGTGCCTACGAGCAGTACTTC
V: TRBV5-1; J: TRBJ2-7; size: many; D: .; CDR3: CASSSGPAYEQYF; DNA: TGCGCCAGCAGCTCGGGACCGGCCTACGAGCAGTACTTC
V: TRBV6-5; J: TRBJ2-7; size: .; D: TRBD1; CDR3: CASSRRQGIPNEQYF; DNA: TGTGCCAGCAGCCGTAGACAGGGGATTCCCAACGAGCAGTACTTC
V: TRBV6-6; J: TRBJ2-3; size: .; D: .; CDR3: CAIRGPRRDTQYF; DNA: TGTGCCATTCGGGGTCCCCGACGGGATACGCAGTATTTT
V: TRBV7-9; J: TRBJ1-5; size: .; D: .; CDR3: CASSSIEAQPQHF; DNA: TGTGCCAGCAGCTCGATAGAGGCTCAGCCCCAGCATTTT
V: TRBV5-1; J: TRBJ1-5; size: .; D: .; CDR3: CASSRGNGQPQHF; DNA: TGCGCCAGCAGCCGCGGGAACGGTCAGCCCCAGCATTTT
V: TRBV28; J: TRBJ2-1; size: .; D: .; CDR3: CASTPLPFDKSLIQASYNEQFF; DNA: TGTGCCAGCACCCCCCTACCCTTTGACAAGTCCCTGATCCAGGCTTCCTACAATGAGCAGTTCTTC
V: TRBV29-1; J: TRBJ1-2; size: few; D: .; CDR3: CSVDSGPGLDGYTF; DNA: TGCAGCGTTGACTCTGGGCCCGGGCTGGATGGCTACACCTTC